This T cell receptor beta chain was sequenced for a study of post-analysis software for immune sequencing data. About the research overall: The disease courses covered relapsing-remitting, secondary progressive and progressive-relapsing multiple sclerosis. Study-wide findings and caveats: Co-batched samples clustered tightly together by F measure. Normalized Chao1 diversity was significantly lower in multiple sclerosis patients than in controls. Patients carried five TRBV segments more frequently than controls did, and TRBV5-6, TRBV5-1 and TRBV20-1 were among them.

Unique molecular identifiers tagged the TCR beta cDNA libraries. Input populations of roughly 0.9 to 10 million T cells gave rise to approximately 500,000 cDNA molecules. TCRdb processed the PCR reads anew with MiXCR; each CDR3 protein has one entry. The sample includes approximately 730,000 distinct CDR3 sequences, about half of them seen just once. As regards this clonotype: What it binds is not known.

Trimming cost V 7 bases and J 5 bases, with 14 bases left between them. The CDR3 is 12 residues long. From germline, CDR1 is SQVTM and CDR2 ANQGSEA. What was sequenced was blood. The chain links TRBV29-1 to TRBJ2-5; D gene ambiguous. This sequence was found in a girl aged 5-17 years with multiple sclerosis. The CDR3 is CSAAPNEETQYF. CDR3 DNA: TGCAGCGCAGCACCAAACGAGGAGACCCAGTACTTC.